This T cell receptor beta chain derives from a study of blood T cell repertoires in COVID-19 (dated by TCRdb to 2020 to 2021). About the full investigation: Samples covering the acute and convalescent phases of COVID-19 were provided by collaborators in the United States, Italy and Spain. A de-identified subject ID, COVID-19 status, age in years and sex were almost always included in the sample metadata. The repertoires were released in a freely available public database meant as a resource for research on the immune response to SARS-CoV-2. Where HLA class I and class II types were available, the types were taken from metadata supplied by the sample provider, not from assay-based typing. Samples came from the ongoing ImmuneRACE study (first 160 participants) plus 1,254 subjects from 6 global collaborators. The material from the prospective study consisted of cDNA or gDNA derived from T cells, B-cell-depleted T cells, or PBMCs. Subjects who had been exposed to COVID-19, were actively infected with it, or had recovered from it provided the deeply sampled blood TCRbeta repertoires that made up the dataset. What the study reported, not specific to this receptor: How much clinical and demographic metadata was included differed by source and by participant, and the metadata was provided uncurated.

A remark on this clone: What antigen it recognizes has not been identified. No base quality values were provided; no much bigger clone lies one nucleotide off.

The immunoSEQ Assay, a bias-controlled multiplex PCR, was used to amplify TCRbeta CDR3 regions from genomic DNA. The original methods were these. Nucleated cell counts per sample were estimated from amplification of reference gene primers within the assay. Sequence reads were collapsed and filtered to measure the absolute abundance of every unique TCRbeta CDR3 rearrangement. Productive Simpson clonality was computed per sample as the square root of Simpson's diversity index over productive rearrangements. Imported from immuneACCESS, the table was reduced by TCRdb to in-frame sequences with V and J called. These copies leave out some clones; in studies compared against another copy, an unresolved V gene accounts for under half, and the cause of the remainder is not known. V, J and clone size are those of that table, while D and trimming were read from the DNA. The sample yields 260,000 or so clones; approximately 86% were counted once. The top ten clonotypes cover 2% to 3% of the sample.

Participants in the prospective study were enrolled through a virtual design, were aged about 18 to 90 years, and lived in roughly 26 United States geographic areas. In the prospective study, cohorts were assigned on the basis of participant-reported clinical history obtained from a screening survey and a study questionnaire. Mobile phlebotomists in the prospective study collected whole blood, serum and a nasopharyngeal or oropharyngeal swab from every participant. Prospective study participants could optionally give additional blood draws and questionnaires over an approximately two-month period. Before DNA extraction, blood samples from the prospective study were shipped at room temperature or frozen. The CDR3 goes from the cysteine to the phenylalanine over 17 residues. The sequence is cut down to CDR3 DNA, 51 bases in frame from base 1. The V end gives up 1 base and the J end 6 bases, leaving 7 bases in the junction not matched to a gene. Sequences SEHNR (CDR1) and FQNEAQ (CDR2) are obtained from the germline V gene (reference sequence).

The sample was PBMCs or T cells enriched from blood (not recorded which). The receptor comes from a woman aged 25 to 39 with acute COVID-19. The chain is encoded by TRBV7-9 joined to TRBJ1-6, with 9 bases aligning to TRBD1. The base sequence is TGTGCCAGCAGCTTAGTAGGGGGGACAGGGCGTAATTCACCCCTCCACTTT. Its translation reads: CASSLVGGTGRNSPLHF.